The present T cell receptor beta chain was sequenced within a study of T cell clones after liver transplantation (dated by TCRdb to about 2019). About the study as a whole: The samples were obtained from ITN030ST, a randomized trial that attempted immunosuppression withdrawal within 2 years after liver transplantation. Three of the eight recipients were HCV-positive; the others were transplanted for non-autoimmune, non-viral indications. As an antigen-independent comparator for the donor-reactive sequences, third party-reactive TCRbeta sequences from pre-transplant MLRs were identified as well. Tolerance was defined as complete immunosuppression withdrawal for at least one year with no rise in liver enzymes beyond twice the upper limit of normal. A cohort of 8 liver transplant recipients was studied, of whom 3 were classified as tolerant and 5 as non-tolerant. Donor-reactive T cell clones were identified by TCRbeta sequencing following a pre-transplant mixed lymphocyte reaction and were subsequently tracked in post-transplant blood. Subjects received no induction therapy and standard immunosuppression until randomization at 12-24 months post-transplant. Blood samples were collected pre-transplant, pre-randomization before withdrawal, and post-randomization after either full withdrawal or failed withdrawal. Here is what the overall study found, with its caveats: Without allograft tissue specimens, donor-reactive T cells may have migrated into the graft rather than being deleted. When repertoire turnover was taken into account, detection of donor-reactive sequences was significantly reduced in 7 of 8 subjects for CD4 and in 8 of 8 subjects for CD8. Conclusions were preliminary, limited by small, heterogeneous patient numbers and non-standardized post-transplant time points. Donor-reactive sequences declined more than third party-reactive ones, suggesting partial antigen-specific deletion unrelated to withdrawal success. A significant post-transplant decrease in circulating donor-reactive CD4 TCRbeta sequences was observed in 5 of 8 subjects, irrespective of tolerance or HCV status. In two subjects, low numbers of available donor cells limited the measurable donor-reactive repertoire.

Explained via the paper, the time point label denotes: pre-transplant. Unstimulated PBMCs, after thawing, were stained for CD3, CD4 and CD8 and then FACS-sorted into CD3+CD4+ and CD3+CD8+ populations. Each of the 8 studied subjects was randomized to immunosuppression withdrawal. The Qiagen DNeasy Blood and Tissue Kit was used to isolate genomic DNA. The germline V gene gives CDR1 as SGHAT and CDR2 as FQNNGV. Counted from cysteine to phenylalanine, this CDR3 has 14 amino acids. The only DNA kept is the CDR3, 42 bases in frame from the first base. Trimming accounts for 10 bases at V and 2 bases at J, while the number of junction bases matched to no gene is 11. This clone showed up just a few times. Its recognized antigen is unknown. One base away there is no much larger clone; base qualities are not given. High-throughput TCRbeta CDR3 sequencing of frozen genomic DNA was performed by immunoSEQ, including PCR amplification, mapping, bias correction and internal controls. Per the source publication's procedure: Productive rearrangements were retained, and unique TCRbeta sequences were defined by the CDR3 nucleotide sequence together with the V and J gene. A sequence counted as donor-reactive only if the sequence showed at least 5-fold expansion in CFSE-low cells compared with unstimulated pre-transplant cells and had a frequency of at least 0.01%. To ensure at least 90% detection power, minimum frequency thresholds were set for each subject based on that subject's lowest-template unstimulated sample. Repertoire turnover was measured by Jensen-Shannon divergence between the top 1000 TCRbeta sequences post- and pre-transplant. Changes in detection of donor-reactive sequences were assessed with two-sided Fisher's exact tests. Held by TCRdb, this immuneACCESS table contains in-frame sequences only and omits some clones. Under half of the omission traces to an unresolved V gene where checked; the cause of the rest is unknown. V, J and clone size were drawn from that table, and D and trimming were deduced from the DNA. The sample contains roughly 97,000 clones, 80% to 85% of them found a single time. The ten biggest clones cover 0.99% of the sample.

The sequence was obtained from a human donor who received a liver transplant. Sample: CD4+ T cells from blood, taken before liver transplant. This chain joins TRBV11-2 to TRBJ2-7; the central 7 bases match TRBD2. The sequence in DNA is TGTGCCACCGATTTTGGGGGGGGAGCCTACGAGCAGTACTTC. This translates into CATDFGGGAYEQYF.